This T cell receptor beta chain came from a study of blood T cells in healthy people across ages. Study findings and constraints: The lack of PBMC sorting stopped any conclusive naive versus antigen-experienced comparison.

In regard to this clonotype: Its antigen is as yet unknown.

The individuals who served as donors were healthy Caucasians living in Russia, aged about 6 to 100. There were at least 6 micrograms of total RNA extracted from every sample. Using a J-beta primer mix together with a sample-barcoded 5' primer, a second PCR was run for about 7 to 12 cycles. All cDNA molecules were each tagged by a template-switch adaptor with 12 random nucleotides. TCRdb processed the 5' RACE reads anew with MiXCR; each CDR3 protein has one entry. Of roughly 800,000 distinct CDR3 sequences in the sample, more than 45% are singletons; the top ten hold about 20%. The CDR3 is 17 amino acids. Trimming cost V 7 bases and J 7 bases; bases outside gene matches: 14.

The source of this sequence is a man between 25 and 39 years old in good health. The J gene is TRBJ2-1, the V gene TRBV12-3 or TRBV12-4; 12 nucleotides align to TRBD2. Sample: blood. This CDR3 reads CASTNLAGGPIRNEQFF. The CDR3 region has the DNA TGTGCCAGCACCAACCTAGCGGGAGGGCCTATTAGAAATGAGCAGTTCTTC.